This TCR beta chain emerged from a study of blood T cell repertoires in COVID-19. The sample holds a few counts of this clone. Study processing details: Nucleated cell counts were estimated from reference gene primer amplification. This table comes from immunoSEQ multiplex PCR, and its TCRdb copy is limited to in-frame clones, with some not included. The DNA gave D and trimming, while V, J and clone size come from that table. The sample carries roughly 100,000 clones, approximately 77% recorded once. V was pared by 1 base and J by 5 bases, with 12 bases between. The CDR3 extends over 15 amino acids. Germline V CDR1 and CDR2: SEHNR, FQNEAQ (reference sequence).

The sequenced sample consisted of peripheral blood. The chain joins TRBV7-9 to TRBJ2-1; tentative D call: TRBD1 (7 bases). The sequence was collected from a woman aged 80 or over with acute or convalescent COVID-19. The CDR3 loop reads CASSLEAGQNNEQFF. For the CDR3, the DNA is TGTGCCAGCAGCTTAGAGGCGGGACAGAACAATGAGCAGTTCTTC.